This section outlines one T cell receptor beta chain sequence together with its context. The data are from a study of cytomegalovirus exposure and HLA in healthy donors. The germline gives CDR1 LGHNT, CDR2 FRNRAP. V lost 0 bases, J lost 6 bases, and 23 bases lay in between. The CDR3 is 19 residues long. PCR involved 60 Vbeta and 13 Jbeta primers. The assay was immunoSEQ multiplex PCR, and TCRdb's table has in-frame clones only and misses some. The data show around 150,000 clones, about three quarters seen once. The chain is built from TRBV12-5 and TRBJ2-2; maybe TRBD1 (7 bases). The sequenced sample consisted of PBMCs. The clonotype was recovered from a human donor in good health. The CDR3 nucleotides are TGTGCTAGTGGTTTGGTACTCGGTTATGTTACAGGGGAGGCCGGGGAGCTGTTTTTT. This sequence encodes CASGLVLGYVTGEAGELFF.